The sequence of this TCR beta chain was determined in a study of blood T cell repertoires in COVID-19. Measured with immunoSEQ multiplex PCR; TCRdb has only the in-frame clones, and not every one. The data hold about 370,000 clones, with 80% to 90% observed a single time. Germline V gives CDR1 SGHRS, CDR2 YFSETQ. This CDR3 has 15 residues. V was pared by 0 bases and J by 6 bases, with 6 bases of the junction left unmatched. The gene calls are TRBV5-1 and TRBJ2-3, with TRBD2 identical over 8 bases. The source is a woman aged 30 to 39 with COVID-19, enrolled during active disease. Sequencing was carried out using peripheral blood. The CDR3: CASSLVSGAQDTQYF. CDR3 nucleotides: TGCGCCAGCAGCTTGGTTAGCGGGGCCCAGGATACGCAGTATTTT.